This T cell receptor (delta chain) originates from a study of gamma-delta T cells after stem cell transplantation. About this clone: This sample includes further DNA sequences coding for the same CDR3.

TCRdb made new clone calls on the RT-PCR reads using CATT. The table lists approximately 14,000 delta-chain clones, 30% to 35% of them singletons. This TCR was recovered from a human donor. It is not recorded whose cells these are; they may come from a transplant donor. The specimen sequenced was gamma-delta T cells.

In nucleotides, the CDR3 is TGTGCCTGTGACACGAGTAGGGCTGGGGGATCACGCCCGACCGATAAACTCATCTTT. Amino acid sequence: CACDTSRAGGSRPTDKLIF. The chain employs TRDV2 and TRDJ1, with TRDD3 matching 9 bases. V lost 1 base, J lost 2 bases, and 16 bases stayed unmatched. The CDR3 sequence is 19 residues long. Germline V lookup: CDR1 GEAIGNYY, CDR2 EKD.